The rows below give T cell receptor beta chains drawn from one sample of a study of beta chain features in type 1 diabetes. Data came from immunoSEQ multiplex PCR; TCRdb stores just in-frame clones and leaves some out. The sample carries around 300,000 clones, about 14% recorded once. Sequenced: central memory CD4+ T cells from blood. The receptors here all came from a man younger than 45 in good health. Both conserved end residues are part of each CDR3. The order of the fields is D gene, J gene, V gene, clone size, CDR3 protein, CDR3 DNA. A D gene is named only where the DNA matches it firmly. Part of the rows lack a size; the others show once, few, many or a class for expanded clones.

d_call: .; j_call: TRBJ2-5; v_call: TRBV4-2; clone_size: many; cdr3_aa: CASSQELGGQETQYF; cdr3_nt: TGTGCCAGCAGCCAAGAGTTGGGAGGCCAAGAGACCCAGTACTTC
d_call: .; j_call: TRBJ1-6; v_call: TRBV7-9; clone_size: many; cdr3_aa: CASSLVTGIGPLHF; cdr3_nt: TGTGCCAGCAGCTTGGTGACGGGGATTGGACCCCTCCACTTT
d_call: .; j_call: TRBJ1-2; v_call: TRBV4-2; clone_size: few; cdr3_aa: CASSQELRVNYGYTF; cdr3_nt: TGTGCCAGCAGCCAAGAACTCAGGGTTAACTATGGCTACACCTTC
d_call: .; j_call: TRBJ1-2; v_call: TRBV29-1; clone_size: .; cdr3_aa: CSVAPGTAYGYTF; cdr3_nt: TGCAGCGTTGCCCCGGGGACGGCCTATGGCTACACCTTC
d_call: .; j_call: TRBJ2-3; v_call: TRBV1; clone_size: .; cdr3_aa: CTSSQTRGVARTDTQYF; cdr3_nt: TGCACCAGCAGCCAAACTCGGGGGGTCGCCCGCACAGATACGCAGTATTTT
d_call: .; j_call: TRBJ2-5; v_call: TRBV11-3; clone_size: .; cdr3_aa: CASSMDEETQYF; cdr3_nt: TGTGCCAGCAGCATGGACGAAGAGACCCAGTACTTC
d_call: .; j_call: TRBJ1-1; v_call: TRBV4-2; clone_size: .; cdr3_aa: CASSQRWGAGTEAFF; cdr3_nt: TGTGCCAGCAGCCAACGGTGGGGGGCTGGCACTGAAGCTTTCTTT
d_call: .; j_call: TRBJ2-5; v_call: TRBV7-2; clone_size: .; cdr3_aa: CASSPQTASVQETQYF; cdr3_nt: TGTGCCAGCAGCCCACAGACGGCTAGCGTTCAAGAGACCCAGTACTTC
d_call: .; j_call: TRBJ1-5; v_call: TRBV7-9; clone_size: .; cdr3_aa: CASSFGGGASNQPQRF; cdr3_nt: .
d_call: .; j_call: TRBJ1-2; v_call: TRBV30; clone_size: .; cdr3_aa: CAWSGGPYGYTF; cdr3_nt: TGTGCCTGGAGCGGGGGACCCTATGGCTACACCTTC
d_call: .; j_call: TRBJ2-1; v_call: TRBV21-1; clone_size: many; cdr3_aa: CASSCYQGTGVCYNEQFF; cdr3_nt: TGTGCCAGCAGTTGCTACCAAGGGACAGGGGTGTGCTACAATGAGCAGTTCTTC
d_call: .; j_call: TRBJ2-3; v_call: TRBV7-2; clone_size: .; cdr3_aa: CASSWRGSTDTQYF; cdr3_nt: TGTGCCAGCAGCTGGCGGGGTAGCACAGATACGCAGTATTTT
d_call: .; j_call: TRBJ1-6; v_call: TRBV7-9; clone_size: .; cdr3_aa: CASSRRIQGLGPYTPLHF; cdr3_nt: TGTGCCAGCAGCCGACGAATACAGGGTTTGGGGCCGTATACGCCCCTCCACTTT
d_call: TRBD2; j_call: TRBJ2-1; v_call: TRBV5-4; clone_size: few; cdr3_aa: CASSSSRLAGGNYNEQFF; cdr3_nt: TGTGCCAGCAGCTCATCACGACTAGCGGGGGGGAATTACAATGAGCAGTTCTTC
d_call: TRBD1; j_call: TRBJ1-1; v_call: TRBV18; clone_size: .; cdr3_aa: CASSSTMLRQGAQSGAFF; cdr3_nt: TGTGCCAGCTCATCCACCATGCTTAGACAGGGGGCGCAAAGTGGAGCTTTCTTT
d_call: TRBD2; j_call: TRBJ2-1; v_call: TRBV29-1; clone_size: few; cdr3_aa: CSVVGAGEWNEQFF; cdr3_nt: TGCAGCGTTGTAGGGGCGGGAGAGTGGAATGAGCAGTTCTTC
d_call: TRBD1; j_call: TRBJ2-2; v_call: TRBV7-7; clone_size: few; cdr3_aa: CASSLAFGQASTGELFF; cdr3_nt: TGTGCCAGCAGCTTAGCGTTCGGACAGGCGAGCACCGGGGAGCTGTTTTTT
d_call: .; j_call: TRBJ2-7; v_call: TRBV5-1; clone_size: .; cdr3_aa: CASSPTKARLYEQYF; cdr3_nt: TGCGCCAGCAGCCCAACCAAGGCGAGGCTGTACGAGCAGTACTTC
d_call: .; j_call: TRBJ1-5; v_call: TRBV27; clone_size: few; cdr3_aa: CASSLSHGNQPQHF; cdr3_nt: TGTGCCAGCAGTTTATCGCACGGGAATCAGCCCCAGCATTTT
d_call: TRBD1; j_call: TRBJ2-1; v_call: TRBV6-5; clone_size: .; cdr3_aa: CASNRGAYNEQFF; cdr3_nt: TGTGCCAGCAACAGGGGCGCCTACAATGAGCAGTTCTTC
d_call: TRBD1; j_call: TRBJ2-7; v_call: TRBV19; clone_size: .; cdr3_aa: CASSTGTGGRNEQYF; cdr3_nt: TGTGCCAGTAGCACCGGGACAGGGGGCCGAAACGAGCAGTACTTC
d_call: TRBD2; j_call: TRBJ2-3; v_call: TRBV9; clone_size: few; cdr3_aa: CASSVGPSGRARPDTQYF; cdr3_nt: TGTGCCAGCAGCGTAGGTCCCAGCGGGAGGGCCCGCCCAGATACGCAGTATTTT
d_call: TRBD2; j_call: TRBJ2-5; v_call: TRBV7-2; clone_size: .; cdr3_aa: CASSFASGYQETQYF; cdr3_nt: TGTGCCAGCAGCTTCGCTAGCGGGTACCAAGAGACCCAGTACTTC
d_call: TRBD1; j_call: TRBJ1-2; v_call: TRBV30; clone_size: few; cdr3_aa: CAWSVRDWRRGNGYTF; cdr3_nt: TGTGCCTGGAGTGTACGAGATTGGCGCAGGGGGAATGGCTACACCTTC
d_call: .; j_call: TRBJ1-2; v_call: TRBV6-1; clone_size: few; cdr3_aa: CASSTPRRTNYGYTF; cdr3_nt: TGTGCCAGCAGTACCCCGCGACGGACAAACTATGGCTACACCTTC
d_call: .; j_call: TRBJ2-1; v_call: TRBV9; clone_size: .; cdr3_aa: CASSVAGYNEQFF; cdr3_nt: TGTGCCAGCAGCGTAGCAGGTTACAATGAGCAGTTCTTC
d_call: .; j_call: TRBJ2-7; v_call: TRBV7-8; clone_size: .; cdr3_aa: CASGLGRGSYEQYF; cdr3_nt: TGTGCCAGCGGCCTCGGGCGGGGTTCCTACGAGCAGTACTTC
d_call: .; j_call: TRBJ2-3; v_call: TRBV11-3; clone_size: .; cdr3_aa: CASSPPRETLTDTQYF; cdr3_nt: TGTGCCAGCAGCCCGCCGAGGGAGACTCTTACAGATACGCAGTATTTT
d_call: .; j_call: TRBJ1-1; v_call: TRBV5-1; clone_size: few; cdr3_aa: CASSLGTGSNTEAFF; cdr3_nt: TGCGCCAGCAGCTTAGGTACAGGGTCGAACACTGAAGCTTTCTTT
d_call: .; j_call: TRBJ1-3; v_call: TRBV6-1; clone_size: few; cdr3_aa: CASSDGGPPGNTIYF; cdr3_nt: TGTGCCAGCAGTGACGGGGGGCCTCCTGGAAACACCATATATTTT
d_call: .; j_call: TRBJ2-4; v_call: TRBV29-1; clone_size: many; cdr3_aa: CSVVENLKNIQYF; cdr3_nt: TGCAGCGTAGTGGAGAACCTCAAAAACATTCAGTACTTC
d_call: .; j_call: TRBJ1-2; v_call: TRBV27; clone_size: few; cdr3_aa: CASSLEGRGYGYTF; cdr3_nt: TGTGCCAGCAGTTTAGAGGGACGGGGCTATGGCTACACCTTC
d_call: .; j_call: TRBJ2-5; v_call: TRBV29-1; clone_size: many; cdr3_aa: CSALDKETQYF; cdr3_nt: TGCAGCGCTTTAGACAAGGAGACCCAGTACTTC
d_call: .; j_call: TRBJ1-1; v_call: TRBV4-1; clone_size: few; cdr3_aa: CASSQGRGGTTFF; cdr3_nt: TGCGCCAGCAGCCAAGGTAGGGGGGGGACGACTTTCTTT
d_call: TRBD1; j_call: TRBJ1-1; v_call: TRBV6-1; clone_size: .; cdr3_aa: CASSAGGTGWGAFF; cdr3_nt: TGTGCCAGCAGTGCCGGAGGGACAGGCTGGGGAGCTTTCTTT
d_call: TRBD1; j_call: TRBJ1-3; v_call: TRBV2; clone_size: few; cdr3_aa: CASSLQGALSTIYF; cdr3_nt: TGTGCCAGCAGCCTACAGGGGGCCTTGAGTACCATATATTTT
d_call: .; j_call: TRBJ2-3; v_call: TRBV7-2; clone_size: .; cdr3_aa: CASSLEFGDTQYF; cdr3_nt: TGTGCCAGCAGCTTAGAATTCGGGGATACGCAGTATTTT
d_call: TRBD1; j_call: TRBJ2-3; v_call: TRBV19; clone_size: few; cdr3_aa: CASSTRDRGLPDTQYF; cdr3_nt: TGTGCCAGTAGTACCCGAGACAGGGGGCTACCAGATACGCAGTATTTT
d_call: TRBD1; j_call: TRBJ2-7; v_call: TRBV7-2; clone_size: few; cdr3_aa: CASSLQGTGYEQYF; cdr3_nt: TGTGCCAGCAGCTTACAGGGGACAGGGTACGAGCAGTACTTC
d_call: .; j_call: TRBJ2-1; v_call: TRBV19; clone_size: few; cdr3_aa: CASSSPTAGHYNEQFF; cdr3_nt: TGTGCCAGTAGTAGCCCCACTGCGGGACACTACAATGAGCAGTTCTTC
d_call: .; j_call: TRBJ1-3; v_call: TRBV5-6; clone_size: .; cdr3_aa: CASSLGLLSGNTIYF; cdr3_nt: TGTGCCAGCAGCTTGGGCCTTCTCTCTGGAAACACCATATATTTT
d_call: .; j_call: TRBJ1-4; v_call: TRBV7-2; clone_size: few; cdr3_aa: CASRKSLDEKLFF; cdr3_nt: TGTGCCAGCAGAAAGAGTCTAGATGAAAAACTGTTTTTT
d_call: .; j_call: TRBJ2-5; v_call: TRBV7-2; clone_size: few; cdr3_aa: CASSSAKETQYF; cdr3_nt: TGTGCCAGCAGCTCCGCTAAGGAGACCCAGTACTTC
d_call: TRBD2; j_call: TRBJ2-1; v_call: TRBV7-9; clone_size: .; cdr3_aa: CASSPGGRLDEQFF; cdr3_nt: TGTGCCAGCAGCCCGGGAGGGAGGCTAGATGAGCAGTTCTTC
d_call: .; j_call: TRBJ2-7; v_call: TRBV6-5; clone_size: few; cdr3_aa: CASSGGWGLSYEQYF; cdr3_nt: TGTGCCAGCAGTGGGGGTTGGGGCCTCTCCTACGAGCAGTACTTC
d_call: TRBD1; j_call: TRBJ1-1; v_call: TRBV7-9; clone_size: .; cdr3_aa: CASSLFALPGTDTEAFF; cdr3_nt: TGTGCCAGCAGCTTATTCGCCCTCCCAGGGACAGACACTGAAGCTTTCTTT
d_call: .; j_call: TRBJ1-3; v_call: TRBV2; clone_size: .; cdr3_aa: CASSGGRVGNTIYF; cdr3_nt: TGTGCCAGCAGTGGTGGCAGGGTAGGAAACACCATATATTTT
d_call: .; j_call: TRBJ2-5; v_call: TRBV29-1; clone_size: .; cdr3_aa: CSVERQPKETQYF; cdr3_nt: TGCAGCGTTGAAAGACAGCCTAAAGAGACCCAGTACTTC
d_call: .; j_call: TRBJ1-5; v_call: TRBV15; clone_size: few; cdr3_aa: CATSSQGRSNQPQHF; cdr3_nt: TGTGCCACCAGCAGCCAGGGTCGGAGCAATCAGCCCCAGCATTTT
d_call: .; j_call: TRBJ1-4; v_call: TRBV6-1; clone_size: few; cdr3_aa: CASKSGGGTNEKLFF; cdr3_nt: TGTGCCAGCAAAAGTGGGGGGGGCACTAATGAAAAACTGTTTTTT
d_call: .; j_call: TRBJ1-2; v_call: TRBV7-2; clone_size: few; cdr3_aa: CATQTGHGWLGANYGYTF; cdr3_nt: TGTGCCACCCAAACGGGACACGGGTGGTTGGGGGCTAACTATGGCTACACCTTC
d_call: TRBD1; j_call: TRBJ1-5; v_call: TRBV7-6; clone_size: once; cdr3_aa: CASSPDRDQPQHF; cdr3_nt: TGTGCCAGCAGCCCCGACAGGGATCAGCCCCAGCATTTT
d_call: TRBD1; j_call: TRBJ1-5; v_call: TRBV28; clone_size: many; cdr3_aa: CASRAGGPNQPQHF; cdr3_nt: TGTGCCAGCAGGGCAGGGGGTCCCAATCAGCCCCAGCATTTT
d_call: .; j_call: TRBJ2-3; v_call: TRBV5-1; clone_size: .; cdr3_aa: CASSSNGGGDTQYF; cdr3_nt: TGCGCCAGCAGCTCAAATGGTGGAGGGGATACGCAGTATTTT
d_call: .; j_call: TRBJ2-2; v_call: TRBV19; clone_size: many; cdr3_aa: CASSIPGLVAGELFF; cdr3_nt: TGTGCCAGTAGTATTCCGGGGCTGGTAGCCGGGGAGCTGTTTTTT
d_call: .; j_call: TRBJ2-4; v_call: TRBV30; clone_size: few; cdr3_aa: CAWSVGGVLAKNIQYF; cdr3_nt: TGTGCCTGGAGTGTAGGGGGGGTCTTAGCCAAAAACATTCAGTACTTC
d_call: TRBD2; j_call: TRBJ2-2; v_call: TRBV5-1; clone_size: .; cdr3_aa: CASSLGPGGDTGELFF; cdr3_nt: TGCGCCAGCAGCTTGGGTCCGGGGGGAGACACCGGGGAGCTGTTTTTT
d_call: TRBD1; j_call: TRBJ1-4; v_call: TRBV5-1; clone_size: .; cdr3_aa: CASSWGDRTTNEKLFF; cdr3_nt: TGCGCCAGCAGCTGGGGGGACAGAACAACTAATGAAAAACTGTTTTTT
d_call: TRBD1; j_call: TRBJ2-7; v_call: TRBV7-2; clone_size: few; cdr3_aa: CASSRQGMGEQYF; cdr3_nt: TGTGCCAGCAGCCGACAGGGTATGGGCGAGCAGTACTTC
d_call: TRBD1; j_call: TRBJ2-2; v_call: TRBV2; clone_size: .; cdr3_aa: CASSPYGTERNTGELFF; cdr3_nt: TGTGCCAGCAGTCCGTACGGGACAGAACGAAACACCGGGGAGCTGTTTTTT